This T cell receptor (beta chain) was retrieved from a study of T cells of healthy individuals. This clonotype appeared many times. MiXCR was run by TCRdb on the 5' RACE reads, yielding one entry per CDR3 protein. The table lists fewer than 90,000 distinct CDR3 sequences, more than 4.5% of them singletons, with roughly 7.5% in the top ten. This CDR3 is built from 16 residues. The V gene's germline CDR1 is DFQATT and CDR2 SNEGSKA (reference sequence). After removal of 0 bases from V and 1 base from J, the junction contained 6 bases not matched to a gene. This receptor was identified in a female donor in good health. The rearrangement links TRBV20-1 to TRBJ1-2, with TRBD1 matching over 9 bases. In nucleotides, the CDR3 is TGCAGTGCTAGAGATAAGGACAGGGGTTTTAACTATGGCTACACCTTC. It codes for CSARDKDRGFNYGYTF.